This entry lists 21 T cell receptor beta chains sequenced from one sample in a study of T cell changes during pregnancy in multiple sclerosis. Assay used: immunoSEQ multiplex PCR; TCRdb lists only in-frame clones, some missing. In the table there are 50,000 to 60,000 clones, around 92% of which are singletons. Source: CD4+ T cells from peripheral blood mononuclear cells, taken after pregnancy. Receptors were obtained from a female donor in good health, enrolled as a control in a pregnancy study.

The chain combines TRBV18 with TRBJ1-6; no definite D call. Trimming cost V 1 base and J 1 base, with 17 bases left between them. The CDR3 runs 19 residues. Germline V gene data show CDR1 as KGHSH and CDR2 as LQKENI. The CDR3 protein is CASSPQGGKGRSYNSPLHF. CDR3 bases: TGTGCCAGCTCACCACAAGGAGGAAAAGGTCGGTCCTATAATTCACCCCTCCACTTT.

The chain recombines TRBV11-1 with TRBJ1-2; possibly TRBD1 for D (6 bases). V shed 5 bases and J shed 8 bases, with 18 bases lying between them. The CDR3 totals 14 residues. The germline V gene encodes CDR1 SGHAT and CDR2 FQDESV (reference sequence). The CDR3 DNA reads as TGTGCCAGCAGCGCCACTACGGGGGGCGGAGGCTACACCTTC. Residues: CASSATTGGGGYTF.

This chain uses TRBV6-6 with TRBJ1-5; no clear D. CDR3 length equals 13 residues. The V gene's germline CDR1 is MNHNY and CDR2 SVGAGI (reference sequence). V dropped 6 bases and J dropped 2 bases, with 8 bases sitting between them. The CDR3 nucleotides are TGTGCCAGCAGGGAGGATGGCAATCAGCCCCAGCATTTT. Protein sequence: CASREDGNQPQHF.

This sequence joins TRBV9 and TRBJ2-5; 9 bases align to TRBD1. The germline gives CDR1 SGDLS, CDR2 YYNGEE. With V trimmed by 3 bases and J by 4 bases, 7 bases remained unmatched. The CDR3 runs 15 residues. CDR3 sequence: CASSDPGTGLETQYF. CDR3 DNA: TGTGCCAGCAGCGACCCCGGGACAGGGCTAGAGACCCAGTACTTC. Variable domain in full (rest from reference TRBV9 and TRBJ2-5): DSGVTQTPKHLITATGQRVTLRCSPRSGDLSVYWYQQSLDQGLQFLIQYYNGEERAKGNILERFSAQQFPDLHSELNLSSLELGDSALYFCASSDPGTGLETQYFGPGTRLLVL.

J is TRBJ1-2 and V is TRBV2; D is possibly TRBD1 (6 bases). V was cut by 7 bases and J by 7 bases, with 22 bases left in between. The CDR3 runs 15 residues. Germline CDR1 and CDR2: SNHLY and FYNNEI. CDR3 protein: CASTYTPWGGLGYTF. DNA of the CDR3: TGTGCCAGCACTTACACCCCCTGGGGGGGGCTTGGCTACACCTTC.

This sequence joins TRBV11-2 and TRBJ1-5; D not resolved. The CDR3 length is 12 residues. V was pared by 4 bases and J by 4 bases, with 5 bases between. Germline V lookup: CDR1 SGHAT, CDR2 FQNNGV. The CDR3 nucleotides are TGTGCCAGCAGCTCCAGGAATCAGCCCCAGCATTTT. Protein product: CASSSRNQPQHF.

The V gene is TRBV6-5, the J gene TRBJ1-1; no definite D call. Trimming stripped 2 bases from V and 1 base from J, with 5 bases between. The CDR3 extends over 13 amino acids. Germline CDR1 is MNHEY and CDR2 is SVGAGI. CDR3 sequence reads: CASSYGRNTEAFF. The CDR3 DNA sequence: TGTGCCAGCAGTTACGGTAGGAACACTGAAGCTTTCTTT.

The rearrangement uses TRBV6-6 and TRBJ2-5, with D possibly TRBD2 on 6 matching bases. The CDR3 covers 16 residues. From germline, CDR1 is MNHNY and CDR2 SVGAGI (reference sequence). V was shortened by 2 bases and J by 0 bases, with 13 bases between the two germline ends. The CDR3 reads CASSYGRGMYQETQYF. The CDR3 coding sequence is TGTGCCAGCAGTTACGGGCGGGGAATGTACCAAGAGACCCAGTACTTC.

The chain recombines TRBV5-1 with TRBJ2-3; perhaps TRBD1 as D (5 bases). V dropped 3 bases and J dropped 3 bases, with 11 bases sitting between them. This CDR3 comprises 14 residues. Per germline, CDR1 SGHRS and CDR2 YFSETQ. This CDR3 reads CASSSRTLTDTQYF. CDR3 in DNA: TGCGCCAGCAGCTCAAGGACACTAACAGATACGCAGTATTTT.

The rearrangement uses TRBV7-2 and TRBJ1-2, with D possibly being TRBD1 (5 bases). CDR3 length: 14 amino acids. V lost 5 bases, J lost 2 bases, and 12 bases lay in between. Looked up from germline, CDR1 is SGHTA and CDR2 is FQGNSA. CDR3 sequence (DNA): TGTGCCAGCAGCCCGGACACCGTCAACTATGGCTACACCTTC. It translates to CASSPDTVNYGYTF.

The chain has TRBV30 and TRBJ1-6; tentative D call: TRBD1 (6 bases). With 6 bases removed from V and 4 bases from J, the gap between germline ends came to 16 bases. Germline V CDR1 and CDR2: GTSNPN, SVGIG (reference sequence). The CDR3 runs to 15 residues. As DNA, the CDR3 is TGTGCCTGTAGAACTTGGACAGATTATAATTCACCCCTCCACTTT. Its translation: CACRTWTDYNSPLHF.

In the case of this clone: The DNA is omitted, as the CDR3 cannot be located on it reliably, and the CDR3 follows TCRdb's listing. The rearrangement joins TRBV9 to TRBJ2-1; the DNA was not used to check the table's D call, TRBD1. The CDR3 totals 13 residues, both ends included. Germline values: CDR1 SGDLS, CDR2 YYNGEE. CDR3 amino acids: CASSVADGTGLFF.

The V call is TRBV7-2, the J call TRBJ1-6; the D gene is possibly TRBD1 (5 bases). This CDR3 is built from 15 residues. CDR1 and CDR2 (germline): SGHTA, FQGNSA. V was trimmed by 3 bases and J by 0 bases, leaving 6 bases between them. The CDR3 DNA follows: TGTGCCAGCAGCTTTGACAGCTCCTATAATTCACCCCTCCACTTT. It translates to CASSFDSSYNSPLHF.

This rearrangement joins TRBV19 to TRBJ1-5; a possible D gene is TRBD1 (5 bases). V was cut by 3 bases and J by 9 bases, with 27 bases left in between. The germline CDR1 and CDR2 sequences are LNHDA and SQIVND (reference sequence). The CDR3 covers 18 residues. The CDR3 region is CASSMKGLEPRTSGPQHF. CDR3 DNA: TGTGCCAGTAGTATGAAGGGGCTAGAGCCAAGGACGAGTGGGCCCCAGCATTTT.

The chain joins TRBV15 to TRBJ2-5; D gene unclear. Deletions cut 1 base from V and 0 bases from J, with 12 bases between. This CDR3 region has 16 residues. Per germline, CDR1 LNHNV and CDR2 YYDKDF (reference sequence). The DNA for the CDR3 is TGTGCCACCAGCAGAGGTACTATTTCGTACCAAGAGACCCAGTACTTC. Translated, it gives CATSRGTISYQETQYF. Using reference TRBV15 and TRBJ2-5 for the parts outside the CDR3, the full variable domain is DAMVIQNPRYQVTQFGKPVTLSCSQTLNHNVMYWYQQKSSQAPKLLFHYYDKDFNNEADTPDNFQSRRPNTSFCFLDIRSPGLGDTAMYLCATSRGTISYQETQYFGPGTRLLVL.

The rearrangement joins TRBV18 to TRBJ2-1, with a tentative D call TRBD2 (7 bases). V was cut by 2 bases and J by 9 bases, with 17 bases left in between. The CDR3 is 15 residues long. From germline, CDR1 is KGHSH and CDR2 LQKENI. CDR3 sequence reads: CASSPVRGGGGEQFF. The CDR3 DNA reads TGTGCCAGCTCACCAGTAAGGGGGGGAGGCGGTGAGCAGTTCTTC.

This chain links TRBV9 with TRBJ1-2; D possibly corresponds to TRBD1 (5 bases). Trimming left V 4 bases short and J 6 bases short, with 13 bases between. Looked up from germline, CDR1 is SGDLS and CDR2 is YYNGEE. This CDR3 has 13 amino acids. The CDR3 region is CASSRQSLNGYTF. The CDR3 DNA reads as TGTGCCAGCAGCCGACAGTCACTAAATGGCTACACCTTC.

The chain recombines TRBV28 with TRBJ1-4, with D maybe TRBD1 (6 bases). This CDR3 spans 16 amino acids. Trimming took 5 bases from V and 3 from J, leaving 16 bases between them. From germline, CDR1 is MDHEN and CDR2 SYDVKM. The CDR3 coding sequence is TGTGCCAGCAGTCCCACGCCGGACAGCTCTAATGAAAAACTGTTTTTT. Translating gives CASSPTPDSSNEKLFF.

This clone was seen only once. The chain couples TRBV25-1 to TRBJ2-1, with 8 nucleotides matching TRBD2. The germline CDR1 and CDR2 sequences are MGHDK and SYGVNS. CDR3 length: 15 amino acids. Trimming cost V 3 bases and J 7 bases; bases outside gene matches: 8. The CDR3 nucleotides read TGTGCCAGCAGTGATGGGAGCGGGGGTCGAAATGAGCAGTTCTTC. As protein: CASSDGSGGRNEQFF.

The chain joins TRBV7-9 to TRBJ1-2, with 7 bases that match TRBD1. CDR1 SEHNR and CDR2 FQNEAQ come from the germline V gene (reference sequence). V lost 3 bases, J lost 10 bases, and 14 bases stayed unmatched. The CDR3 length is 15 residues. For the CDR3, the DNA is TGTGCCAGCAGCTTCTCCGGGACAGATAATTCGGTCTACACCTTC. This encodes CASSFSGTDNSVYTF. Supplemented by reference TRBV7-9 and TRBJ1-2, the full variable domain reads DTGVSQNPRHKITKRGQNVTFRCDPISEHNRLYWYRQTLGQGPEFLTYFQNEAQLEKSRLLSDRFSAERPKGSFSTLEIQRTEQGDSAMYLCASSFSGTDNSVYTFGSGTRLTVV.

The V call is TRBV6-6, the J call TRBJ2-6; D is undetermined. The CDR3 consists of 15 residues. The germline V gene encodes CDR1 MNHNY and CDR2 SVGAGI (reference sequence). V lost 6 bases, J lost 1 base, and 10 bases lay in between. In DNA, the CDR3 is TGTGCCAGCAGCACCGCGAAGTCTGGGGCCAACGTCCTGACTTTC. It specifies CASSTAKSGANVLTF.